The next 13 T cell receptor beta chains were all read from a single sample in a study of T-cell reconstitution after alpha-beta-depleted transplantation in children. The TCRbeta library incorporated unique molecular identifiers. TCRdb redid the calling of the PCR reads with MiXCR, one entry per CDR3 protein. The table includes approximately 510,000 distinct CDR3 sequences, 15% to 20% detected once. Here the sequenced sample was PBMCs from the stem cell graft donor, taken from the stem cell graft. The source of these receptors is a human donor who donated a stem cell graft to a child with acute lymphoblastic leukemia.

CDR3 protein: CATSGKGGGIWGNTEAFF. CDR3 DNA sequence: TGTGCCACCAGCGGAAAAGGAGGGGGCATCTGGGGGAACACTGAAGCTTTCTTT. The J gene is TRBJ1-1, the V gene TRBV15, with TRBD1 matching 7 bases. CDR1 is LNHNV, CDR2 YYDKDF, per germline (reference sequence). J lost 1 base, V lost 5 bases, and 16 bases had no gene match. This CDR3 is built from 18 residues.

This clonotype appeared a few times. V is TRBV11-1 and J is TRBJ2-5; possibly TRBD1 or TRBD2 for D (5 bases each). The V end lost 2 bases, the J end lost 1 base, and 23 bases lay between the germline ends. From germline, CDR1 is SGHAT and CDR2 FQDESV (reference sequence). The CDR3 consists of 19 residues. CDR3 sequence reads: CASSLSRAKLGVFQETQYF. CDR3 nucleotide sequence: TGTGCCAGCAGCTTAAGTCGGGCAAAGCTGGGGGTCTTCCAAGAGACCCAGTACTTC.

The V call is TRBV5-1, the J call TRBJ2-7, with D maybe TRBD1 (6 bases). The V end was cut by 4 bases, the J end by 5 bases, with 22 bases between. The length of the CDR3 is 16 residues. Germline loops: CDR1 SGHRS, CDR2 YFSETQ. CDR3 amino acids: CASSIRDGGVGNEQYF. In nucleotides, the CDR3 is TGCGCCAGCAGCATCAGGGATGGGGGCGTGGGAAACGAGCAGTACTTC.

As concerns this clonotype: A junction boundary mismatches the germline segment, possibly from a read error. The chain carries TRBV7-2 and TRBJ1-4, with D possibly matching TRBD1 (6 bases). The CDR3 length is 15 residues. The germline V gene encodes CDR1 SGHTA and CDR2 FQGNSA. CDR3 residues: CASSLGGGLNEKPFF. In DNA, the CDR3 is TGTGCCAGCAGCCTCGGGGGGGGGCTTAATGAAAAACCGTTTTTT.

This rearrangement joins TRBV7-2 to TRBJ2-2, with no clear D. Germline V gene lookup returns CDR1 SGHTA and CDR2 FQGNSA. The CDR3 is 16 amino acids. Trimming took 3 bases from V and 2 from J, leaving 13 bases between them. In DNA form, the CDR3 reads TGTGCCAGCAGCTTTTCTTGGTACCAAAACACCGGGGAGCTGTTTTTT. It encodes CASSFSWYQNTGELFF. Combining the CDR3 with reference TRBV7-2 and TRBJ2-2 gives the whole variable domain GAGVSQSPSNKVTEKGKDVELRCDPISGHTALYWYRQSLGQGLEFLIYFQGNSAPDKSGLPSDRFSAERTGGSVSTLTIQRTQQEDSAVYLCASSFSWYQNTGELFFGEGSRLTVL.

The J gene is TRBJ2-1, the V gene TRBV20-1; 11 positions match TRBD1. Germline V lookup: CDR1 DFQATT, CDR2 SNEGSKA (reference sequence). The junction had 2 bases not matched to a gene; V was cut back by 5 bases and J by 8 bases. This CDR3 has 12 amino acids. The CDR3 loop is CSAGGQGDEQFF. The CDR3 DNA sequence: TGCAGTGCTGGGGGACAGGGGGATGAGCAGTTCTTC.

The chain joins TRBV5-1 to TRBJ2-1; the D gene is possibly TRBD2 (6 bases). Germline lookup yields CDR1 SGHRS and CDR2 YFSETQ. The V gene lost 2 bases and the J gene lost 2 bases, with 8 bases spanning the gap. The CDR3 is made up of 14 amino acids. The CDR3 spells CASSLTGAYNEQFF. In DNA, the CDR3 is TGCGCCAGCAGCTTAACGGGGGCCTACAATGAGCAGTTCTTC.

The V call is TRBV24-1, the J call TRBJ1-5; perhaps TRBD1 as D (5 bases). Trimming removed 4 bases at V and 6 bases at J, with 12 bases between. The CDR3 runs to 14 residues. CDR1 KGHDR and CDR2 SFDVKD come from the germline V gene. The CDR3 DNA follows: TGTGCCACCAGTGAATCGGGGCTAGGTCAGCCCCAGCATTTT. Translation gives CATSESGLGQPQHF.

The table lists this clonotype with many counts. The chain carries TRBV4-1 and TRBJ2-5; possibly TRBD2 for D (5 bases). This CDR3 is 16 amino acids long. CDR1 is MGHRA, CDR2 YSYEKL, per germline. Deletions cut 3 bases from V and 1 base from J, with 15 bases between. The chain's CDR3 is CASSQSVGAAQETQYF. As DNA, the CDR3 is TGCGCCAGCAGCCAGTCTGTGGGAGCGGCCCAAGAGACCCAGTACTTC.

CDR3 loop: CASEMDPAAYNEQFF. CDR3 sequence (DNA): TGTGCCAGCGAGATGGACCCGGCGGCCTACAATGAGCAGTTCTTC. This sequence joins TRBV5-6 and TRBJ2-1; no firm D call. V dropped 7 bases and J dropped 2 bases, with 16 bases sitting between them. Per germline, CDR1 SGHDT and CDR2 YYEEEE. The CDR3 spans 15 residues. Full variable domain (rest looked up from reference TRBV5-6 and TRBJ2-1): DAGVTQSPTHLIKTRGQQVTLRCSPKSGHDTVSWYQQALGQGPQFIFQYYEEEERQRGNFPDRFSGHQFPNYSSELNVNALLLGDSALYLCASEMDPAAYNEQFFGPGTRLTVL.

A few counts support this clonotype. The V and J genes are TRBV5-1 and TRBJ2-7, with D possibly being TRBD1 (6 bases). Per the germline V gene, CDR1 is SGHRS and CDR2 is YFSETQ. The CDR3 is made up of 13 amino acids. V was shortened by 4 bases and J by 5 bases, with 13 bases between the two germline ends. CDR3 sequence: CASSIQGTHEQYF. As DNA, the CDR3 is TGCGCCAGCAGCATTCAGGGGACCCACGAGCAGTACTTC. Together with reference TRBV5-1 and TRBJ2-7, the CDR3 gives the full variable domain: KAGVTQTPRYLIKTRGQQVTLSCSPISGHRSVSWYQQTPGQGLQFLFEYFSETQRNKGNFPGRFSGRQFSNSRSEMNVSTLELGDSALYLCASSIQGTHEQYFGPGTRLTVT.

This clonotype turned up a few times. The chain is built from TRBV6-5 and TRBJ2-5; D is possibly TRBD1 or TRBD2 (5 bases each). Looked up from germline, CDR1 is MNHEY and CDR2 is SVGAGI. The CDR3 is 13 amino acids. With 2 bases removed from V and 5 bases from J, the gap between germline ends came to 9 bases. CDR3: CASSYGGLETQYF. The CDR3 DNA sequence: TGTGCCAGCAGTTACGGGGGATTGGAGACCCAGTACTTC.

This clonotype was seen only a few times. V usage is TRBV7-9 and J usage is TRBJ2-5, with 7 bases matching TRBD1. V lost 8 bases to trimming and J lost 1 base; unmatched junction nucleotides: 4. Germline CDR1 is SEHNR and CDR2 is FQNEAQ (reference sequence). The CDR3 spans 13 residues. The chain's CDR3 is CASRGQLQETQYF. CDR3 DNA: TGTGCCAGCCGGGGACAGCTCCAAGAGACCCAGTACTTC.